These 16 T cell receptor beta chains were sequenced from one sample in a study of shared clonotypes between healthy human individuals (dated by TCRdb to the early 2020s). Libraries were made using the immunoSEQ multiplex PCR assay. Here the immuneACCESS table is served through TCRdb, limited to in-frame sequences with V and J called. Missing clones are a known gap in these copies; in checked studies unresolved V genes cover under half, and the rest lacks a known reason. This sample holds 2 million to 2.5 million clones; about 95% were observed only once. The top ten hold 0.9% to 1.3% of the sample. For the CD8 naive samples, CD45RO-negative cells were positively selected for CCR7, yielding a CD45RA+CCR7+ population from which TemRA cells were excluded. The specimen sequenced was naive CD8+ T cells sorted from blood. The intended sense of this specimen's cell subset or site label: CD45RA+CCR7+. The receptor set was obtained from a man younger than 35 in good health.

V is TRBV10-1 and J is TRBJ2-3; a weak D match, TRBD1 (6 bases). Germline loops: CDR1 WNHNN, CDR2 SYGVQD (reference sequence). The CDR3 runs to 13 residues. The V end was cut by 6 bases, the J end by 4 bases, with 11 bases between. CDR3 bases: TGCGCCAGCAGCTGGACAGAATCAGATACGCAGTATTTT. Translating gives CASSWTESDTQYF.

The chain has TRBV10-1 and TRBJ2-1, with TRBD2 identical over 12 bases. The V segment lost 7 bases and the J segment 1 base; nucleotides outside the gene matches: 23. Germline assignment: CDR1 WNHNN and CDR2 SYGVQD (reference sequence). The CDR3 length is 22 residues. The CDR3: CASNYETPGLAGQWGSYNEQFF. Written as DNA, the CDR3 is TGCGCCAGCAACTACGAAACCCCGGGACTAGCGGGCCAATGGGGATCCTACAATGAGCAGTTCTTC.

As regards this clone: Relative to the germline gene, one junction end is altered; a read error may explain this. DNA of the CDR3: TGTGCCTGGACTCACTCCGGGACTTCAGGCTGCACCTTC. Translation gives CAWTHSGTSGCTF. The rearrangement links TRBV30 to TRBJ1-2, with TRBD1 as a possible D gene (5 bases). From germline, CDR1 is GTSNPN and CDR2 SVGIG (reference sequence). The CDR3 runs to 13 residues.

The rearrangement joins TRBV7-6 to TRBJ1-4; 7 bases match TRBD1. The junction had 8 bases not matched to a gene; V was cut back by 5 bases and J by 5 bases. The CDR3 sequence is 15 residues long. CDR1 and CDR2 (germline): SGHVS, FNYEAQ. CDR3 protein: CASSHYGQENEKLFF. The DNA of the CDR3 is TGTGCCAGCAGCCACTACGGACAGGAAAATGAAAAACTGTTTTTT.

This chain connects TRBV11-2 to TRBJ1-1, with D perhaps TRBD1 (6 bases). Germline CDR1 and CDR2: SGHAT and FQNNGV. V dropped 6 bases and J dropped 0 bases, with 14 bases sitting between them. This CDR3 has 15 amino acids. The CDR3 loop is CASRFRTALNTEAFF. For the CDR3, the DNA is TGTGCCAGCAGGTTTCGGACAGCACTGAACACTGAAGCTTTCTTT.

CDR3 bases: TGTGCCAGCTTGCACCGGGACGCGGCTTACAATGAGCAGTTCTTC. Translation: CASLHRDAAYNEQFF. This chain connects TRBV18 to TRBJ2-1, with D perhaps TRBD1 or TRBD2 (5 bases each). V was trimmed by 7 bases and J by 4 bases, leaving 17 bases between them. Germline lookup yields CDR1 KGHSH and CDR2 LQKENI. This CDR3 contains 15 residues.

V is TRBV28 and J is TRBJ2-2; 7 nucleotides agree with TRBD2. With 3 bases clipped from V and 7 bases from J, the junction kept 5 bases outside the gene matches. Germline CDR1 is MDHEN and CDR2 is SYDVKM. The CDR3 has 14 residues. The CDR3 protein is CASSLRGLVGELFF. The CDR3 nucleotides read TGTGCCAGCAGTTTGCGGGGGTTGGTCGGGGAGCTGTTTTTT.

CDR3 region: CASSLDGIGDYGYTF. CDR3 coding DNA: TGTGCCAGCAGCTTAGACGGAATAGGGGACTATGGCTACACCTTC. The genes are TRBV7-9 and TRBJ1-2, with a possible D match to TRBD1 (5 bases). This CDR3 region has 15 residues. CDR1 SEHNR and CDR2 FQNEAQ come from the germline V gene (reference sequence). The V gene lost 1 base and the J gene lost 3 bases, with 12 bases spanning the gap.

The rearrangement links TRBV29-1 to TRBJ1-6, with 8 bases aligning to TRBD1. This CDR3 spans 16 amino acids. CDR1 is SQVTM, CDR2 ANQGSEA, per germline. Germline trimming cut 1 base from V and 10 bases from J; bases unmatched to any gene: 12. The CDR3 loop reads CSVEGLFTTGESPLHF. For the CDR3, the DNA is TGCAGCGTTGAAGGTTTATTCACGACAGGGGAGTCACCCCTCCACTTT.

The V and J genes are TRBV7-9 and TRBJ2-6; no clear D. Germline CDR1 is SEHNR and CDR2 is FQNEAQ (reference sequence). CDR3 length: 18 amino acids. Trimming left V 6 bases short and J 0 bases short, with 18 bases between. The CDR3 protein is CASSPPGPFISGANVLTF. The CDR3 nucleotides read TGTGCCAGCAGTCCACCGGGTCCGTTTATCTCTGGGGCCAACGTCCTGACTTTC.

The rearrangement uses TRBV5-1 and TRBJ2-5, with TRBD2 identical over 11 bases. CDR1 and CDR2 (germline): SGHRS, YFSETQ. V lost 1 base and J lost 2; bases outside the gene matches: 4. This CDR3 spans 16 amino acids. The CDR3 here is CASSLPTSGVQETQYF. The CDR3 coding sequence is TGCGCCAGCAGCTTGCCGACTAGCGGGGTACAAGAGACCCAGTACTTC.

CDR3 residues: CASSLNRGQTRTGELFF. DNA of the CDR3: TGCGCCAGCAGCTTAAACCGGGGACAGACACGGACCGGGGAGCTGTTTTTT. The V and J genes are TRBV4-3 and TRBJ2-2, with 7 bases fitting TRBD1. CDR1 is LGHNA, CDR2 YSLEER, per germline. V was clipped by 5 bases and J by 5 bases; unmatched bases: 14. The length of the CDR3 is 17 residues.

Turning to this clone: Other DNA sequences within the sample encode an identical CDR3. This rearrangement joins TRBV6-5 to TRBJ2-1; D might be TRBD2 (5 bases). V shed 2 bases and J shed 7 bases, with 9 bases lying between them. The length of the CDR3 is 13 residues. Germline CDR1 and CDR2: MNHEY and SVGAGI. The CDR3 DNA is TGTGCCAGCAGTTACCTGCGAGGGAATGAGCAGTTCTTC. Amino acid sequence: CASSYLRGNEQFF.

The chain carries TRBV5-6 and TRBJ1-1; no clear D. Germline V gene data show CDR1 as SGHDT and CDR2 as YYEEEE. The CDR3 sequence is 13 residues long. V lost 1 base, J lost 6 bases, and 10 bases lay in between. DNA for the CDR3: TGTGCCAGCAGCTTGAAGTCGCCAGCTGAAGCTTTCTTT. This encodes CASSLKSPAEAFF. Variable domain in full (rest from reference TRBV5-6 and TRBJ1-1): DAGVTQSPTHLIKTRGQQVTLRCSPKSGHDTVSWYQQALGQGPQFIFQYYEEEERQRGNFPDRFSGHQFPNYSSELNVNALLLGDSALYLCASSLKSPAEAFFGQGTRLTVV.

V gene TRBV28 combines with J gene TRBJ2-7, with unresolved D. Germline loops: CDR1 MDHEN, CDR2 SYDVKM. The CDR3 loop spans 15 amino acids. Between the trimmed V and J ends, which lost 4 bases and 6 bases, there was a span of 19 bases. The CDR3: CASSSRHVSGGEQYF. The CDR3 bases are TGTGCCAGCAGTTCCCGTCACGTGAGTGGTGGCGAGCAGTACTTC.

In this sample, this clone turned up once. The rearrangement uses TRBV29-1 and TRBJ2-5; tentatively, D is TRBD1 or TRBD2 (6 bases each). V was shortened by 7 bases and J by 4 bases, with 19 bases between the two germline ends. CDR1 and CDR2 (germline): SQVTM, ANQGSEA. CDR3 length: 14 residues. The CDR3: CSANRRGGLETQYF. The CDR3 nucleotides are TGCAGCGCCAACCGACGAGGGGGGTTAGAGACCCAGTACTTC.